The 12 T cell receptor beta chains reported below all come from one sample, sequenced in a study of shared clonotypes between healthy human individuals. This table comes from immunoSEQ multiplex PCR, and its TCRdb copy is limited to in-frame clones, with some not included. The repertoire holds roughly 850,000 clones, with around 96% as singletons. Selected positively for CCR7 and CD45RO-negative, naive CD8 cells excluded terminally differentiated effector memory CD45RA+ cells. The sequencing input was naive CD8+ T cells sorted from blood. These receptors were taken from a man aged 25 to 40 in good health.

J is TRBJ2-7 and V is TRBV2, with 11 bases identical to TRBD1. The junction had 4 bases not matched to a gene; V was cut back by 6 bases and J by 3 bases. The CDR3 loop spans 14 amino acids. CDR1 and CDR2 (germline): SNHLY, FYNNEI. The CDR3 DNA reads TGTGCCAGCAGATCCGGGACAGGGGGCTACGAGCAGTACTTC. Translation gives CASRSGTGGYEQYF.

The chain combines TRBV5-6 with TRBJ2-5; 8 positions agree with TRBD2. This CDR3 contains 16 residues. V was clipped by 2 bases and J by 5 bases; unmatched bases: 11. Germline values: CDR1 SGHDT, CDR2 YYEEEE. DNA for the CDR3: TGTGCCAGCAGCTTTCTTATTTCACTAGCGGAGGAGACCCAGTACTTC. Protein product: CASSFLISLAEETQYF.

The chain combines TRBV7-9 with TRBJ2-2, with D unclear. Germline V gene data show CDR1 as SEHNR and CDR2 as FQNEAQ (reference sequence). CDR3 length: 17 residues. The germline V and J ends were trimmed by 0 bases and 6 bases, with 17 bases remaining between them. The CDR3 spells CASSLAPGTPFAGELFF. CDR3 sequence (DNA): TGTGCCAGCAGCTTAGCTCCAGGAACCCCGTTCGCCGGGGAGCTGTTTTTT.

V gene TRBV13 combines with J gene TRBJ1-1; the D gene is possibly TRBD1 (5 bases). The germline V gene encodes CDR1 PRHDT and CDR2 FYEKMQ (reference sequence). The CDR3 is 16 amino acids. V was pared by 0 bases and J by 6 bases, with 17 bases between. The CDR3 DNA reads as TGTGCCAGCAGCTTAGGCCGCGGGGCCGGGGGACCTGAAGCTTTCTTT. Amino acids: CASSLGRGAGGPEAFF.

The J gene is TRBJ2-7, the V gene TRBV27; 9 bases are a match to TRBD1. This CDR3 contains 15 residues. Unmatched junction bases numbered 4, after V lost 2 bases and J lost 2 bases. CDR1 and CDR2 from the germline V gene are MNHEY and SMNVEV (reference sequence). CDR3 in amino acids: CASSLGTGITYEQYF. CDR3 nucleotides: TGTGCCAGCAGTTTAGGGACAGGGATTACCTACGAGCAGTACTTC.

This clone is a singleton in its sample. The CDR3 sequence is CATSTISDTSYNEQFF. CDR3 DNA sequence: TGTGCCACCAGCACGATTAGCGACACCTCCTACAATGAGCAGTTCTTC. This chain links TRBV15 with TRBJ2-1; D might be TRBD2 (5 bases). Between the trimmed V and J ends, which lost 4 bases and 0 bases, there was a span of 13 bases. This CDR3 spans 16 amino acids. Germline assignment: CDR1 LNHNV and CDR2 YYDKDF (reference sequence).

This chain uses TRBV27 with TRBJ2-1; 10 bases are shared with TRBD2. With 3 bases clipped from V and 7 bases from J, the junction kept 12 bases outside the gene matches. CDR3 length: 17 residues. Per the germline V gene, CDR1 is MNHEY and CDR2 is SMNVEV (reference sequence). This CDR3 is CASSFVLAGRTGNEQFF. CDR3 DNA sequence: TGTGCCAGCAGTTTTGTACTAGCGGGGAGGACGGGGAATGAGCAGTTCTTC.

The chain is built from TRBV7-9 and TRBJ2-7; 9 bases map to TRBD1. The CDR3 is 17 amino acids. V was pared by 1 base and J by 0 bases, with 7 bases of the junction left unmatched. Germline V lookup: CDR1 SEHNR, CDR2 FQNEAQ (reference sequence). The CDR3 DNA sequence: TGTGCCAGCAGCTTAGTAGGGACAGGGTCCTTCTCCTACGAGCAGTACTTC. Residues: CASSLVGTGSFSYEQYF. Together with reference TRBV7-9 and TRBJ2-7, the CDR3 gives the full variable domain: DTGVSQNPRHKITKRGQNVTFRCDPISEHNRLYWYRQTLGQGPEFLTYFQNEAQLEKSRLLSDRFSAERPKGSFSTLEIQRTEQGDSAMYLCASSLVGTGSFSYEQYFGPGTRLTVT.

The CDR3 DNA reads as TGTGCCAGCAGTTCCTCCAGCCGGGGCCACACCGGGGAGCTGTTTTTT. Its translation: CASSSSSRGHTGELFF. This chain uses TRBV28 with TRBJ2-2, with D possibly being TRBD1 or TRBD2 (5 bases each). Germline V gene lookup returns CDR1 MDHEN and CDR2 SYDVKM. This CDR3 is built from 16 residues. V lost 4 bases and J 3 bases, leaving 15 bases between the germline ends.

Only one count was recorded for this clone. The rearrangement uses TRBV11-2 and TRBJ2-3, with D perhaps assigned TRBD1 or TRBD2 (5 bases each). V was cut by 5 bases and J by 4 bases, with 19 bases left in between. This CDR3 spans 16 amino acids. The germline gives CDR1 SGHAT, CDR2 FQNNGV. The CDR3 bases are TGTGCCAGCAGCATATACCCTATAGGGACCTCAGATACGCAGTATTTT. Amino acids: CASSIYPIGTSDTQYF.

This clone was observed a single time. The chain combines TRBV7-3 with TRBJ2-3; 7 nucleotides match TRBD2. Trimming cost V 5 bases and J 0 bases; bases outside gene matches: 11. The germline V gene has CDR1 SGHTA and CDR2 FQGTGA. The CDR3 is 17 residues long. CDR3: CASSPGGRLTSTDTQYF. As DNA, the CDR3 is TGTGCCAGCAGCCCCGGGGGGAGGCTAACTAGCACAGATACGCAGTATTTT.

The chain uses TRBV7-6 and TRBJ1-1; TRBD1 aligns across 8 bases. The CDR3 is 15 residues long. Germline CDR1 SGHVS, CDR2 FNYEAQ. V lost 5 bases, J lost 5 bases, and 10 bases stayed unmatched. CDR3 residues: CASSPRQGTGTEAFF. The CDR3 DNA reads TGTGCCAGCAGCCCTAGACAGGGGACTGGGACTGAAGCTTTCTTT.